This paragraph reports one T cell receptor (beta chain). Its matching antigen is unknown. Losses at the gene ends were 0 bases for V and 3 bases for J; bases not matched to a gene: 4. This CDR3 has 15 amino acids. Germline V gene sequence: CDR1 MRHNA, CDR2 SNTAGT. This sample is drawn from a study of persistence of HIV-infected CD4 T cells. Study-wide results and caveats: TCRbeta richness was lower in CMV- and Gag-responding cells than in anti-CD3/anti-CD28-responding cells. Bulk TCR data could not be restricted to HIV-1-infected CMV-responding cells.

This was the immunoSEQ version 4 assay in survey mode. Clones were read by immunoSEQ multiplex PCR, and TCRdb kept only the in-frame ones, dropping some. The sample carries 35,000 to 55,000 clones, roughly 92% recorded once. This nonspecific control used anti-CD3/anti-CD28 bead stimulation of CD4+ T cells. Sorting selected CD4+ T cells upregulating both CD40 ligand and CD69. Donors were HIV-1-infected adults who began suppressive ART during chronic infection. This rearrangement joins TRBV6-4 to TRBJ2-7, with 8 bases aligning to TRBD2. This clonotype originated in an adult man with HIV who was CMV-seropositive. Sequences were derived from CD4+ T cells sorted from PBMCs after roughly 17-hour stimulation, sampled from a patient who received antiretroviral therapy. CDR3 DNA sequence: TGTGCCAGCAGTGACTCTCGGACTAGCAGCTACGAGCAGTACTTC. It encodes CASSDSRTSSYEQYF.